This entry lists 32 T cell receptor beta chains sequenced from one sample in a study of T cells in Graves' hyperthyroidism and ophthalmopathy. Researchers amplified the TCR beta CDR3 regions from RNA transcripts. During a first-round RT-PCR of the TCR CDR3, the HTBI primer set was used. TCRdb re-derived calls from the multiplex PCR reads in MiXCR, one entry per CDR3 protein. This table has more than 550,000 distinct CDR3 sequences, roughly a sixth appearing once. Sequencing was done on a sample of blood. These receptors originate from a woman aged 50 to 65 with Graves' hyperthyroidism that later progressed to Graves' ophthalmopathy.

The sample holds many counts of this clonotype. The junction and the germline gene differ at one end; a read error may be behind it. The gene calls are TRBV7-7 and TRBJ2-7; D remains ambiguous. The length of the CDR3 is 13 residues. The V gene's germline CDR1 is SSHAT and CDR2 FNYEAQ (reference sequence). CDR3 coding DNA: TGTGCTAGCAGCTTCGACCGAGCCGGCGAGCAGTACTTC. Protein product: CASSFDRAGEQYF.

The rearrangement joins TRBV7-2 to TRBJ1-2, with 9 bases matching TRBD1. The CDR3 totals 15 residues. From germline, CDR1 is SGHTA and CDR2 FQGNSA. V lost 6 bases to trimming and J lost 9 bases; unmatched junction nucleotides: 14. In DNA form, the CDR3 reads TGTGCCAGCAGGAAGCCGGGACAGGGAAGAAGGAGCTACACCTTC. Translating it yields CASRKPGQGRRSYTF.

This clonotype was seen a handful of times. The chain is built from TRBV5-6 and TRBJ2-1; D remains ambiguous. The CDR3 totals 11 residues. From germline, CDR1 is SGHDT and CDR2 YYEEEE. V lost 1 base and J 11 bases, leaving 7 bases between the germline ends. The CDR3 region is CASSLLGKQFF. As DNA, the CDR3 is TGTGCCAGCAGCTTGTTAGGGAAGCAGTTCTTC.

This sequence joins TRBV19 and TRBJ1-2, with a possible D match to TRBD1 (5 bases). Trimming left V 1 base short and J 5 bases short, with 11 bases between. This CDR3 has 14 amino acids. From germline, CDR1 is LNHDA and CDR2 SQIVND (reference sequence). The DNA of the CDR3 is TGTGCCAGTAGTATAGCGGCAGGGCGGTATGGCTACACCTTC. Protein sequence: CASSIAAGRYGYTF.

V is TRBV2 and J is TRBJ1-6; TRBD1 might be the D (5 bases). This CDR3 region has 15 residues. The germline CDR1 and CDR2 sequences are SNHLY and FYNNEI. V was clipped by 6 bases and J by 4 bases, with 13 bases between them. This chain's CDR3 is CASRGRGRYNSPLHF. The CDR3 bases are TGTGCCAGCAGAGGGCGGGGCAGATATAATTCACCCCTCCACTTT.

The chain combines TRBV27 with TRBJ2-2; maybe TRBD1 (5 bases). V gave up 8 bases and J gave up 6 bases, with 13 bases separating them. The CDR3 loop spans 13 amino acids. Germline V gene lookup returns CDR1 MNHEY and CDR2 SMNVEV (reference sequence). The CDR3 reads CASSTWGSGELFF. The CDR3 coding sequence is TGTGCCAGCTCCACGTGGGGCTCCGGGGAGCTGTTTTTT.

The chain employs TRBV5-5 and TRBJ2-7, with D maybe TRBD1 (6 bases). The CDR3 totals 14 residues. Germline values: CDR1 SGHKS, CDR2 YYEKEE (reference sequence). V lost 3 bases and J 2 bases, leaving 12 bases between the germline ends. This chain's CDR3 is CASSSWTAPYEQYF. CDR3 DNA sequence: TGTGCCAGCAGCTCCTGGACAGCCCCCTACGAGCAGTACTTC.

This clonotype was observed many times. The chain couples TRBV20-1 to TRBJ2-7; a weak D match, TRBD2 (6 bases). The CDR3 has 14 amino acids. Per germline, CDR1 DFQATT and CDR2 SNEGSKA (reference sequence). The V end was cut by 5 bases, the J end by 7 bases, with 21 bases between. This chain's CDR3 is CSAPDGLPLVEQYF. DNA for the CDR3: TGCAGTGCTCCGGATGGACTACCCCTAGTGGAGCAGTACTTC.

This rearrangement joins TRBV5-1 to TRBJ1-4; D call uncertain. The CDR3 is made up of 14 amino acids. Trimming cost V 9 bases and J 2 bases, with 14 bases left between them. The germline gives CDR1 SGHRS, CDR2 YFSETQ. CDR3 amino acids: CATAEGVTNEKLFF. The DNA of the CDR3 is TGCGCCACCGCCGAGGGCGTCACTAATGAAAAACTGTTTTTT.

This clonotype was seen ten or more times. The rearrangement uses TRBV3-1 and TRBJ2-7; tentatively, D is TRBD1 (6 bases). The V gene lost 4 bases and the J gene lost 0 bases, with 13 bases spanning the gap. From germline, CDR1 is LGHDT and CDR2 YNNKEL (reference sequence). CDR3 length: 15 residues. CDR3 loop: CASSPERTASYEQYF. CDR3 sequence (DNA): TGTGCCAGCAGCCCAGAGAGGACAGCCTCCTACGAGCAGTACTTC.

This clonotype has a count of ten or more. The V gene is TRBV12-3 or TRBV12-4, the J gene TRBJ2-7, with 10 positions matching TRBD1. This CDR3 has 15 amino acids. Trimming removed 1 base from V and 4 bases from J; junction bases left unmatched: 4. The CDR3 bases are TGTGCCAGCAGTTTAGACCGACAGGGGGCTTACGAGCAGTACTTC. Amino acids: CASSLDRQGAYEQYF.

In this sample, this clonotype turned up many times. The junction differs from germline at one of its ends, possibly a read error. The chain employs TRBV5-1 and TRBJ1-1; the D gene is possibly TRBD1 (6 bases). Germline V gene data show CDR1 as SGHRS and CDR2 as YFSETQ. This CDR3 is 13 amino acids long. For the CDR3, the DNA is TGTGCCAGCAGTTTGGACAGACACACTGAAGCTTTCTTT. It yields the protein CASSLDRHTEAFF.

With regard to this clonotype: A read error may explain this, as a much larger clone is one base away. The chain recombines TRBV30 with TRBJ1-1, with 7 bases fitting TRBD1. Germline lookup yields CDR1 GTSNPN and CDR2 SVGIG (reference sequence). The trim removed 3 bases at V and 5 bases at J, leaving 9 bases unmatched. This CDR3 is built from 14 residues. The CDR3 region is CAWSRGRGDTEAFF. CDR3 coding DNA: TGTGCCTGGAGCCGGGGCAGGGGGGATACTGAAGCTTTCTTT.

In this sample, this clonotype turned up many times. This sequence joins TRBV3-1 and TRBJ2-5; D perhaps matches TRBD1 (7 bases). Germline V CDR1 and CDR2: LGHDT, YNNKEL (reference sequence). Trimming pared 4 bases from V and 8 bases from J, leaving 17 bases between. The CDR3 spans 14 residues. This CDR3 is CASSPQGRGATQYF. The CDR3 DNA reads TGTGCCAGCAGCCCCCAGGGCAGGGGGGCAACCCAGTACTTC.

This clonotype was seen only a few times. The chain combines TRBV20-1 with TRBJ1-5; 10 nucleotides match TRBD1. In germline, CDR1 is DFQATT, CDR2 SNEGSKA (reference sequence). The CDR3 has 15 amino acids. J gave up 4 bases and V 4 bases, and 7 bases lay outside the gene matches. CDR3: CSAMTGGVLNQPQHF. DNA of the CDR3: TGCAGTGCTATGACAGGGGGCGTTCTGAATCAGCCCCAGCATTTT.

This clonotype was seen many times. The DNA for the CDR3 is TGCAGTGCTTGGACAGGGAGCGGGGAGACCCAGTACTTC. Amino acid sequence: CSAWTGSGETQYF. The chain joins TRBV20-1 to TRBJ2-5; 8 bases map to TRBD1. After removal of 5 bases from V and 5 bases from J, the junction contained 7 bases not matched to a gene. This CDR3 comprises 13 residues. CDR1 is DFQATT and CDR2 is SNEGSKA in the germline V gene (reference sequence).

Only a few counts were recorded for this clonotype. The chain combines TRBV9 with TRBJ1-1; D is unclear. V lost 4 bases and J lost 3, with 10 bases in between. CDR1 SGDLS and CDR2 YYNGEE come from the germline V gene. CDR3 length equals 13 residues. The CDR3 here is CASSPGSHTEAFF. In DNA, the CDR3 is TGTGCCAGCAGCCCCGGTAGTCACACTGAAGCTTTCTTT.

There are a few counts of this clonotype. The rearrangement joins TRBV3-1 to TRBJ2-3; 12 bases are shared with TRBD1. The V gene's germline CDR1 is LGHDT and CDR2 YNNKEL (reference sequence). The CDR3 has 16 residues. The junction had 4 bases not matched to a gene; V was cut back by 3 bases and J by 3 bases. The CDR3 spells CASSQGTGGITDTQYF. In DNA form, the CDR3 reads TGTGCCAGCAGCCAGGGGACAGGGGGCATAACAGATACGCAGTATTTT.

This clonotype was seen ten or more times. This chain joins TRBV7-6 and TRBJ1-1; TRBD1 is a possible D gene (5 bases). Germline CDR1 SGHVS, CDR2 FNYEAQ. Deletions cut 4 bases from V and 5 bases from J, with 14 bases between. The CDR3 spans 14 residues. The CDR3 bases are TGTGCCAGCAGCTCGCAGAGGGGAGTTACTGAAGCTTTCTTT. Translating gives CASSSQRGVTEAFF.

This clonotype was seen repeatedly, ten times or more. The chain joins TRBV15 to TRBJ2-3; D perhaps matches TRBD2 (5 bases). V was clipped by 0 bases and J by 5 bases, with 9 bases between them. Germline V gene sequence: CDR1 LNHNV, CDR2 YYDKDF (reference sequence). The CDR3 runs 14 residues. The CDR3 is CATSRDWGEDTQYF. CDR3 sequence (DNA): TGTGCCACCAGCAGAGATTGGGGAGAAGATACGCAGTATTTT.

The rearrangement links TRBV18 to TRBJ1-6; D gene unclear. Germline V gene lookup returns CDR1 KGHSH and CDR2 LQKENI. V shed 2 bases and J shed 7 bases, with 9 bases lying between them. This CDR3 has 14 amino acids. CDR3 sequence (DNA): TGTGCCAGCTCACCATCAACGGGGAATTCACCCCTCCACTTT. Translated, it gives CASSPSTGNSPLHF.

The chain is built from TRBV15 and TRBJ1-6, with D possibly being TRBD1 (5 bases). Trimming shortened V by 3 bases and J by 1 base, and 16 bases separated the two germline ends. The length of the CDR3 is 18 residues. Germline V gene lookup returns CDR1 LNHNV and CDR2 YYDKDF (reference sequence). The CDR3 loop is CATSSEGGGVSYNSPLHF. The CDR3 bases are TGTGCCACCAGCAGTGAGGGCGGAGGGGTATCCTATAATTCACCCCTCCACTTT.

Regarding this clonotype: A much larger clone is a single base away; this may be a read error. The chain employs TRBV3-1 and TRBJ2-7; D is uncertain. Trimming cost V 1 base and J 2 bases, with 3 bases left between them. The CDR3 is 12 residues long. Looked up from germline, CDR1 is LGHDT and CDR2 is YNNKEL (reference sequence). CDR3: CASSQATYEQYF. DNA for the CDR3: TGTGCCAGCAGCCAAGCCACCTACGAGCAGTACTTC.

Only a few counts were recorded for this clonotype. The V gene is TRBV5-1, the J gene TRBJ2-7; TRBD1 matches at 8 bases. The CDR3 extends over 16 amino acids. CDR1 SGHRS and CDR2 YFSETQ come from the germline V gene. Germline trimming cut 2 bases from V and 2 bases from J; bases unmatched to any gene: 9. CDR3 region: CASSFGVGTGTYEQYF. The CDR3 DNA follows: TGCGCCAGCAGCTTCGGGGTCGGGACAGGTACCTACGAGCAGTACTTC.

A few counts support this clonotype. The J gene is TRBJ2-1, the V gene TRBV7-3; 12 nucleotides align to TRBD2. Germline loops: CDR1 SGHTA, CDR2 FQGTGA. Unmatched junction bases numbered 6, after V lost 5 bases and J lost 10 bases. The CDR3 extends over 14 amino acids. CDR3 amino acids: CASSPGLAGREQFF. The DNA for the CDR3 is TGTGCCAGCAGCCCTGGACTAGCGGGGAGAGAGCAGTTCTTC.

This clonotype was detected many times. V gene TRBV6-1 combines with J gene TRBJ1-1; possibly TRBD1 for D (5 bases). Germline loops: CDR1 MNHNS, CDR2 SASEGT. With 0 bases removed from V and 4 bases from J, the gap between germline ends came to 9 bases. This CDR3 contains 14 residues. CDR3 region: CASSEAGEGTEAFF. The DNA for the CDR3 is TGTGCCAGCAGTGAAGCAGGGGAGGGCACTGAAGCTTTCTTT.

The CDR3 here is CASTPKGDLRVQYF. The CDR3 coding sequence is TGTGCCAGCACCCCTAAGGGGGATCTTCGGGTGCAGTATTTT. This chain joins TRBV7-6 and TRBJ2-3; D perhaps matches TRBD1 (6 bases). This CDR3 has 14 residues. In germline, CDR1 is SGHVS, CDR2 FNYEAQ. Trimming cost V 7 bases and J 11 bases, with 22 bases left between them. The entire variable domain, with the rest obtained from reference TRBV7-6 and TRBJ2-3, is as follows: GAGVSQSPRYKVTKRGQDVALRCDPISGHVSLYWYRQALGQGPEFLTYFNYEAQQDKSGLPNDRFSAERPEGSISTLTIQRTEQRDSAMYRCASTPKGDLRVQYFGPGTRLTVL.

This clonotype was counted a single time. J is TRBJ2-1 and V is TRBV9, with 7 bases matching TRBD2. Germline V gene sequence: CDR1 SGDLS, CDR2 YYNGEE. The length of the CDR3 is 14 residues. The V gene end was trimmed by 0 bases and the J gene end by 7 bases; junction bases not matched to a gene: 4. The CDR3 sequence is CASSVVWGGNEQFF. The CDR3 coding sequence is TGTGCCAGCAGCGTAGTTTGGGGGGGGAATGAGCAGTTCTTC.

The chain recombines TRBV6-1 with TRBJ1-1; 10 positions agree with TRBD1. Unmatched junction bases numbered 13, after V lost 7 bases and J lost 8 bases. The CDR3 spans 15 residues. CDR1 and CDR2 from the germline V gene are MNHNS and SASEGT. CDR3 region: CASTGTGAARAEAFF. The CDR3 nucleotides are TGTGCCAGCACAGGGACAGGGGCAGCACGGGCCGAAGCTTTCTTT.

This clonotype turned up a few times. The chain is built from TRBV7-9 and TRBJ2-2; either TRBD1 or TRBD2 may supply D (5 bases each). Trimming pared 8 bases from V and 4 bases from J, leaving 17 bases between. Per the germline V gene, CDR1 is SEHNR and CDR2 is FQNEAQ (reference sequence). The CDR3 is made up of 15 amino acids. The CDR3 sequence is CASPLGRASTGELFF. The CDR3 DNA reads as TGTGCCAGCCCCTTGGGGCGGGCGAGCACCGGGGAGCTGTTTTTT.

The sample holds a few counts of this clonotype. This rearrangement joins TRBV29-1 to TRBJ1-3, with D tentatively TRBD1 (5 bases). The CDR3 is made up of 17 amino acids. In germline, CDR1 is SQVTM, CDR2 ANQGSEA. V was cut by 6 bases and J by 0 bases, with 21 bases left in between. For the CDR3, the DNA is TGCAGCGTCGGGAACCCCAGGGCCCTTGACTCTGGAAACACCATATATTTT. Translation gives CSVGNPRALDSGNTIYF. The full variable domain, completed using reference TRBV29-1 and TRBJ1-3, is SAVISQKPSRDICQRGTSLTIQCQVDSQVTMMFWYRQQPGQSLTLIATANQGSEATYESGFVIDKFPISRPNLTFSTLTVSNMSPEDSSIYLCSVGNPRALDSGNTIYFGEGSWLTVV.

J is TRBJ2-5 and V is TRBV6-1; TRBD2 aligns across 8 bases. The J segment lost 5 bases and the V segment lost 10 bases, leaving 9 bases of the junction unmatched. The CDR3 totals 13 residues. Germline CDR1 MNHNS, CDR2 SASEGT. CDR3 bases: TGTGCCACCTCGGGGGGGACCGGGGAGACCCAGTACTTC. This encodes CATSGGTGETQYF.